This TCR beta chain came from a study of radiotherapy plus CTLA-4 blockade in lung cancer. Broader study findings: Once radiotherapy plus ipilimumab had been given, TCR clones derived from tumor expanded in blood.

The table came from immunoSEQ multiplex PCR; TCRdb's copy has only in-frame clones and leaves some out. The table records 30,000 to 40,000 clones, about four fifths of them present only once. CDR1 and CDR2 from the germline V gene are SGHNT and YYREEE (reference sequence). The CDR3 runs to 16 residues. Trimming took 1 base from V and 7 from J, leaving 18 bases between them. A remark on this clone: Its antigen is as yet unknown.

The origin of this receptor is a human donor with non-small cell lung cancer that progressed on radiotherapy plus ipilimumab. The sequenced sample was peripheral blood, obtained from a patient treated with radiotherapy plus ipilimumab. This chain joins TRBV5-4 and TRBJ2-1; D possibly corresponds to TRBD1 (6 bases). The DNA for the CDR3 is TGTGCCAGCAGCTTGAGTCCGGACAGCCCTGGGAATGAGCAGTTCTTC. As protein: CASSLSPDSPGNEQFF.